This T cell receptor beta chain was identified in a study of identical twins. V lost 2 bases, J lost 1 base, and 15 bases lay in between. The CDR3 extends over 17 amino acids. Germline V gene lookup returns CDR1 MNHEY and CDR2 SVGEGT. The donor group consisted entirely of healthy Caucasians. Findings and caveats of the study: A cross-sectional statistical analysis, not follow-up of the same donors, supported the conclusions.

TCRdb passed the 5' RACE reads through MiXCR, listing each CDR3 protein once. The table has a few hundred thousand distinct CDR3 sequences, roughly 10% seen once. A few counts support this clonotype. Antigen: not known. Material: naive T cells sorted from blood. This TCR derives from a woman in her forties or fifties in good health. The chain combines TRBV6-2 or TRBV6-3 with TRBJ2-1, with D perhaps matching TRBD1 (6 bases). This CDR3 reads CASSYPIGQGSYNEQFF. The DNA for the CDR3 is TGTGCCAGCAGTTACCCGATCGGCCAGGGGTCCTACAATGAGCAGTTCTTC.